The 6 T cell receptor beta chains given below trace back to one sample, sequenced in a study of T cell changes during pregnancy in multiple sclerosis. The assay was immunoSEQ multiplex PCR, and TCRdb's table has in-frame clones only and misses some. The table has approximately 70,000 clones, more than 90% seen once. Sequencing was performed on peripheral blood, taken in the second trimester of pregnancy. All receptors come from a female donor with multiple sclerosis, enrolled in a pregnancy study.

The chain recombines TRBV19 with TRBJ2-7, with 7 bases fitting TRBD1. With V trimmed by 5 bases and J by 0 bases, 10 bases remained unmatched. Germline V lookup: CDR1 LNHDA, CDR2 SQIVND (reference sequence). The CDR3 is 16 amino acids. The CDR3 protein is CASSDPGDRNSYEQYF. CDR3 bases: TGTGCCAGTAGTGATCCCGGGGACAGAAACTCCTACGAGCAGTACTTC.

CDR3 in DNA: TGCGCCAGCAGCTTGGACGGAGCTTTCTTT. Translating gives CASSLDGAFF. J is TRBJ1-1 and V is TRBV5-1; D unresolved. Germline V gives CDR1 SGHRS, CDR2 YFSETQ. This CDR3 is 10 amino acids long. With 0 bases removed from V and 10 bases from J, the gap between germline ends came to 4 bases.

This clone came up a few times. The rearrangement links TRBV7-3 to TRBJ2-2, with unresolved D. Germline CDR1 SGHTA, CDR2 FQGTGA. V lost 5 bases and J lost 3, with 10 bases in between. CDR3 size: 14 residues. CDR3 DNA sequence: TGTGCCAGCAGCCCCAGACGGGACACCGGGGAGCTGTTTTTT. This codes for CASSPRRDTGELFF.

In its sample, this clone was seen once. The chain recombines TRBV9 with TRBJ2-1; TRBD2 aligns across 13 bases. Germline V CDR1 and CDR2: SGDLS, YYNGEE. The CDR3 runs 16 residues. V was pared by 4 bases and J by 9 bases, with 10 bases of the junction left unmatched. The DNA for the CDR3 is TGTGCCAGCAGCTCCCGGACTAGCGGGAGATCGAGTGAGCAGTTCTTC. Encoded protein: CASSSRTSGRSSEQFF.

The sample holds a few counts of this clone. V gene TRBV10-3 combines with J gene TRBJ1-6; the D gene is possibly TRBD1 (6 bases). The V end was cut by 3 bases, the J end by 8 bases, with 11 bases between. The CDR3 runs to 14 residues. Germline V gives CDR1 ENHRY, CDR2 SYGVKD. The CDR3 DNA is TGTGCCATCAGTGAAGGGGGGGCGGATTCACCCCTCCACTTT. It codes for CAISEGGADSPLHF.

This chain links TRBV30 with TRBJ2-5, with D unclear. Trimming removed 0 bases at V and 2 bases at J, with 4 bases between. The germline CDR1 and CDR2 sequences are GTSNPN and SVGIG (reference sequence). The CDR3 is made up of 12 amino acids. CDR3 sequence (DNA): TGTGCCTGGAGTGTACATCAAGAGACCCAGTACTTC. This codes for CAWSVHQETQYF. Using reference TRBV30 and TRBJ2-5 for the parts outside the CDR3, the full variable domain is SQTIHQWPATLVQPVGSPLSLECTVEGTSNPNLYWYRQAAGRGLQLLFYSVGIGQISSEVPQNLSASRPQDRQFILSSKKLLLSDSGFYLCAWSVHQETQYFGPGTRLLVL.